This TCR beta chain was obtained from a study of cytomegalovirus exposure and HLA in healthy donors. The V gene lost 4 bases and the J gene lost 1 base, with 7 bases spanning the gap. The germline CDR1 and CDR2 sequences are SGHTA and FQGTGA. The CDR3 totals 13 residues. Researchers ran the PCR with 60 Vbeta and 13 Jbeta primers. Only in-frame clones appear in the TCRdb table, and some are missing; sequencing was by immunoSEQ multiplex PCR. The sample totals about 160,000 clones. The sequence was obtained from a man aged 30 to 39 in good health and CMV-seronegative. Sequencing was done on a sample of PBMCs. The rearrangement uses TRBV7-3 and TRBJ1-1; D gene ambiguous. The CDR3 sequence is CASSSRTNTEAFF. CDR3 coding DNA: TGTGCCAGCAGCTCCAGAACGAACACTGAAGCTTTCTTT.